One and the same sample provided the 22 T cell receptor beta chains below, sequenced in a study of identical twins. TCRdb used MiXCR to reprocess the 5' RACE reads, holding one entry per CDR3 protein. The sample yields fewer than 450,000 distinct CDR3 sequences, about 9% seen once. The sample comprised naive T cells sorted from blood. These receptors all stem from a woman aged 45-60 years in good health.

The chain uses TRBV20-1 and TRBJ2-7; D might be TRBD2 (7 bases). The CDR3 loop spans 12 amino acids. The germline V gene encodes CDR1 DFQATT and CDR2 SNEGSKA (reference sequence). V was pared by 6 bases and J by 10 bases, with 19 bases between. The CDR3 here is CSALGGLGVQYF. The CDR3 bases are TGCAGTGCCCTGGGGGGGCTGGGGGTCCAGTACTTC.

In its sample, this clonotype was seen many times. The chain recombines TRBV20-1 with TRBJ2-1; TRBD1 is a possible D gene (6 bases). The CDR3 consists of 16 residues. V lost 5 bases to trimming and J lost 0 bases, with 17 bases between them. Per germline, CDR1 DFQATT and CDR2 SNEGSKA (reference sequence). CDR3 sequence (DNA): TGCAGTGCTTCGAGGGGGTCGGGATTCTCCTACAATGAGCAGTTCTTC. The encoded protein is CSASRGSGFSYNEQFF.

This clonotype showed up just a few times. The chain carries TRBV20-1 and TRBJ1-2, with TRBD1 as a possible D gene (6 bases). CDR1 is DFQATT and CDR2 is SNEGSKA in the germline V gene (reference sequence). The V and J ends lost 0 bases and 1 base respectively, with 12 bases between them. The CDR3 runs to 15 residues. The CDR3 DNA follows: TGCAGTGCTAGAGATTTTTCAGGGGATAACTATGGCTACACCTTC. Amino acids: CSARDFSGDNYGYTF.

The sample holds a few counts of this clonotype. The chain recombines TRBV4-1 with TRBJ2-7, with a tentative D call TRBD1 (6 bases). V shed 5 bases and J shed 2 bases, with 13 bases lying between them. The germline V gene has CDR1 MGHRA and CDR2 YSYEKL. The CDR3 covers 14 residues. CDR3 nucleotides: TGCGCCAGCAGCACCATCCAGGGGACCTACGAGCAGTACTTC. Encoded protein: CASSTIQGTYEQYF.

The chain combines TRBV5-1 with TRBJ1-4, with D perhaps TRBD1 (6 bases). Germline V gene lookup returns CDR1 SGHRS and CDR2 YFSETQ. The CDR3 is 17 amino acids. V was shortened by 0 bases and J by 0 bases, with 12 bases between the two germline ends. CDR3: CASSLGRTVATNEKLFF. The CDR3 DNA reads TGCGCCAGCAGCTTGGGCAGGACAGTTGCAACTAATGAAAAACTGTTTTTT.

This clonotype was recorded at least ten times. The rearrangement joins TRBV20-1 to TRBJ2-1; TRBD2 aligns across 8 bases. The CDR3 is 15 amino acids. After removal of 6 bases from V and 0 bases from J, the junction contained 7 bases not matched to a gene. CDR1 DFQATT and CDR2 SNEGSKA come from the germline V gene (reference sequence). CDR3 nucleotides: TGCAGTGCGGAGCCGGGACTAGACTCCTACAATGAGCAGTTCTTC. Encoded protein: CSAEPGLDSYNEQFF.

The chain recombines TRBV6-5 with TRBJ1-1; the D is unclear. Germline lookup yields CDR1 MNHEY and CDR2 SVGAGI. CDR3 length equals 14 residues. V lost 0 bases and J lost 0, with 5 bases in between. The CDR3 bases are TGTGCCAGCAGTTACTCGATGATGAACACTGAAGCTTTCTTT. It is translated as CASSYSMMNTEAFF.

The J gene is TRBJ2-1, the V gene TRBV12-3 or TRBV12-4; D gene ambiguous. Between the trimmed V and J ends, which lost 2 bases and 4 bases, there was a span of 6 bases. The CDR3 spans 13 residues. Here the CDR3 reads CASSLQAYNEQFF. CDR3 sequence (DNA): TGTGCCAGCAGTTTACAGGCTTACAATGAGCAGTTCTTC.

This clonotype was seen more than once but under ten times. The V and J genes are TRBV3-1 and TRBJ2-7, with 12 bases that match TRBD2. J gave up 0 bases and V 4 bases, and 1 base lay outside the gene matches. This CDR3 spans 15 amino acids. Germline V gene data show CDR1 as LGHDT and CDR2 as YNNKEL (reference sequence). Here the CDR3 DNA reads TGTGCCAGCAGCCCGACTAGCGGGAGCTCCTACGAGCAGTACTTC. Translation: CASSPTSGSSYEQYF.

This clonotype was observed at least ten times. This chain connects TRBV27 to TRBJ2-4, with TRBD2 as a possible D gene (6 bases). From germline, CDR1 is MNHEY and CDR2 SMNVEV (reference sequence). The CDR3 is made up of 12 amino acids. V shed 5 bases and J shed 7 bases, with 9 bases lying between them. CDR3 sequence (DNA): TGTGCCAGCAGTCCGGGACTTAACATTCAGTACTTC. It yields the protein CASSPGLNIQYF.

DNA of the CDR3: TGTGCTAGTGGCGGCGTCGACTACCGTAATGAGCAGTTCTTC. Its translation is CASGGVDYRNEQFF. J is TRBJ2-1 and V is TRBV12-5, with D perhaps matching TRBD2 (5 bases). Trimming shortened V by 6 bases and J by 7 bases, and 16 bases separated the two germline ends. In germline, CDR1 is LGHNT, CDR2 FRNRAP. The CDR3 is made up of 14 amino acids.

The V call is TRBV27, the J call TRBJ2-5, with unresolved D. V was trimmed by 4 bases and J by 5 bases, leaving 17 bases between them. The CDR3 is 15 residues long. Germline V gives CDR1 MNHEY, CDR2 SMNVEV (reference sequence). The CDR3 coding sequence is TGTGCCAGCAGTTCTCCGACGGCTTCGGCCGAGACCCAGTACTTC. Protein sequence: CASSSPTASAETQYF.

The gene calls are TRBV20-1 and TRBJ2-1; 7 nucleotides line up with TRBD2. The V and J ends lost 0 bases and 3 bases, in that order; junction bases with no gene match: 8. Per germline, CDR1 DFQATT and CDR2 SNEGSKA (reference sequence). The CDR3 contains 16 residues. DNA for the CDR3: TGCAGTGCTAGAGAGACTTCCCCTAGCGGCTACAATGAGCAGTTCTTC. Amino acids: CSARETSPSGYNEQFF.

The V and J genes are TRBV10-3 and TRBJ2-5; no clear D. CDR3 size: 14 residues. Trimming shortened V by 0 bases and J by 0 bases, and 5 bases separated the two germline ends. Germline CDR1 and CDR2: ENHRY and SYGVKD. The CDR3 DNA reads as TGTGCCATCAGTGAGTCCACGTACCAAGAGACCCAGTACTTC. Protein sequence: CAISESTYQETQYF.

This clonotype was seen more than once but under ten times. The chain is built from TRBV4-1 and TRBJ2-2; D is uncertain. V gave up 2 bases and J gave up 7 bases, with 8 bases separating them. Germline CDR1 reads MGHRA; CDR2 reads YSYEKL. CDR3 size: 13 residues. CDR3: CASSQQFDGELFF. The CDR3 DNA sequence: TGCGCCAGCAGCCAACAGTTCGACGGGGAGCTGTTTTTT.

This chain joins TRBV4-1 and TRBJ2-2; the match to TRBD2 covers 8 bases. J gave up 6 bases and V 4 bases, and 4 bases lay outside the gene matches. This CDR3 comprises 14 residues. Germline loops: CDR1 MGHRA, CDR2 YSYEKL. The CDR3 spells CASSPSGGAGELFF. The CDR3 DNA sequence: TGCGCCAGCAGCCCGTCGGGGGGGGCCGGGGAGCTGTTTTTT.

This clonotype showed up just a few times. This chain connects TRBV4-2 to TRBJ2-1; TRBD2 is a possible D gene (6 bases). Germline lookup yields CDR1 LGHNA and CDR2 YNFKEQ. CDR3 length: 15 amino acids. Trimming took off 9 bases at V and 5 bases at J, with 20 bases between the two ends. CDR3 amino acids: CASSLSASENNEQFF. Here the CDR3 DNA reads TGTGCCAGTTCTCTGAGTGCTAGCGAGAACAATGAGCAGTTCTTC.

V is TRBV7-2 and J is TRBJ2-7, with TRBD1 matching 8 bases. V was clipped by 0 bases and J by 0 bases; unmatched bases: 1. The CDR3 totals 15 residues. Germline assignment: CDR1 SGHTA and CDR2 FQGNSA. This CDR3 reads CASSLAGQASYEQYV. In DNA, the CDR3 is TGTGCCAGCAGCTTAGCGGGACAGGCCTCCTACGAGCAGTACGTC.

This chain links TRBV4-1 with TRBJ2-3, with 7 nucleotides matching TRBD2. The trim removed 2 bases at V and 6 bases at J, leaving 11 bases unmatched. Germline CDR1 reads MGHRA; CDR2 reads YSYEKL. This CDR3 has 16 residues. CDR3: CASSQLGAGVTDTQYF. As DNA, the CDR3 is TGCGCCAGCAGCCAACTAGGGGCGGGAGTAACTGATACGCAGTATTTT.

Details on this clonotype: A much larger clone is a single base away; this may be a read error. The rearrangement joins TRBV29-1 to TRBJ1-4; D unclear. Between the trimmed V and J ends, which lost 7 bases and 8 bases, there was a span of 14 bases. The CDR3 is 12 amino acids. Germline values: CDR1 SQVTM, CDR2 ANQGSEA. The CDR3 loop reads CSAVDFLEKLFF. For the CDR3, the DNA is TGCAGCGCCGTGGACTTTTTGGAAAAACTGTTTTTT.

The rearrangement uses TRBV27 and TRBJ2-3; D is undetermined. Germline V gene lookup returns CDR1 MNHEY and CDR2 SMNVEV (reference sequence). The CDR3 has 13 residues. The V end lost 6 bases, the J end lost 4 bases, and 11 bases lay between the germline ends. Written as DNA, the CDR3 is TGTGCCAGCAGGGGAAACAGTGCAGATACGCAGTATTTT. Protein product: CASRGNSADTQYF.

The CDR3 coding sequence is TGTGCCTGGAGTGTTATAGTAGGGGGCGCCGGCGGGGAGCTGTTTTTT. This codes for CAWSVIVGGAGGELFF. The chain couples TRBV30 to TRBJ2-2, with 7 bases matching TRBD1. Losses at the gene ends were 0 bases for V and 7 bases for J; bases not matched to a gene: 11. Germline V CDR1 and CDR2: GTSNPN, SVGIG (reference sequence). CDR3 length equals 16 residues.